This TCR beta chain appears in the sequencing data of a study of cytomegalovirus exposure and HLA in healthy donors. Study conclusions and caveats: Indistinguishability led to the exclusion of some V segments, TRBV6-2 and TRBV6-3 included. Roughly uniform sequencing depth across donors was assumed, possibly incorrectly. By a later analysis, the bulk of CMV-associated TCR beta chains appeared HLA-restricted.

Germline V gene lookup returns CDR1 SGHKS and CDR2 YYEKEE (reference sequence). V shed 2 bases and J shed 0 bases, with 10 bases lying between them. CDR3 length: 15 residues. Note on this clone: Its antigen is not known.

Primers included in the PCR were 60 Vbeta and 13 Jbeta primers. Data came from immunoSEQ multiplex PCR; TCRdb stores just in-frame clones and leaves some out. The data hold some 180,000 clones, with 75% to 90% observed a single time. This receptor was obtained from a male donor in good health and CMV-seronegative. The sample taken for sequencing was PBMCs. The chain carries TRBV5-5 and TRBJ2-3; no definite D call. The CDR3 bases are TGTGCCAGCAGCTTTAATCACATTAGCACAGATACGCAGTATTTT. This encodes CASSFNHISTDTQYF.